The T cell receptor (beta chain) under discussion was sequenced for a study of beta chain features in type 1 diabetes. General study points: Type 1 diabetes patients showed a moderate but significant shortening of TCRB CDR3s in all four CD4+ subsets.

V shed 5 bases, J shed 3 bases, and the junction held 5 bases outside the gene matches. Germline CDR1 reads MNHEY; CDR2 reads SVGAGI. CDR3 length equals 15 residues. cDNA synthesis used the whole RNA isolate, giving expressed TCRB sequences. Clones were sequenced by immunoSEQ multiplex PCR, and TCRdb holds only the in-frame ones, with some missing. The top ten hold less than 0.03% of the sample, which has about 260,000 clones, roughly 20% seen once. This clone occurred a few times. Its antigen is as yet unknown. The sample consisted of naive CD4+ T cells from blood. The TCR sequence derives from a woman aged 40 to 50 with type 1 diabetes. The chain couples TRBV6-5 to TRBJ2-3, with 10 bases fitting TRBD2. This CDR3 reads CASSLPSGGTDTQYF. The CDR3 nucleotides read TGTGCCAGCAGTCTCCCTAGCGGGGGTACAGATACGCAGTATTTT.